The source of this T cell receptor beta chain is a study of shared clonotypes between healthy human individuals. This CDR3 comprises 11 residues. From germline, CDR1 is GTSNPN and CDR2 SVGIG (reference sequence). Trimming stripped 0 bases from V and 8 bases from J, with 7 bases between. In regard to this clone: Other DNA sequences in the same sample also yield this CDR3.

TCRdb's table, derived via immunoSEQ multiplex PCR, lists solely in-frame clones and lacks some. The data show 2 million to 2.5 million clones, 92% seen once. Sample: naive CD4+ T cells from PBMCs. The subset: CD45RA+ positively selected. The receptor comes from a man aged 18-30 years in good health. Some clones in this sample may be carry-over from other donors' samples. This chain joins TRBV30 and TRBJ1-2, with D perhaps matching TRBD1 (5 bases). CDR3 sequence (DNA): TGTGCCTGGAGTGTTGGGGGGGGCTACACCTTC. Translating gives CAWSVGGGYTF.